Reported below is one T cell receptor (beta chain). This sample is part of a study of blood T cell repertoires in COVID-19. CDR1 is MNHEY, CDR2 SVGAGI, per germline. V gave up 6 bases and J gave up 0 bases, with 10 bases separating them. This CDR3 spans 14 amino acids. Method: immunoSEQ multiplex PCR; TCRdb's copy keeps in-frame clones and lacks some. The data show 200,000 to 250,000 clones, nearly 90% seen once. This receptor was taken from a man over 45 with COVID-19, enrolled during active disease. Sequenced sample: peripheral blood. The chain uses TRBV6-5 and TRBJ2-3; TRBD2 might be the D (6 bases). In DNA form, the CDR3 reads TGTGCCAGCAGGATGCGGGGTAGCACAGATACGCAGTATTTT. Its protein is CASRMRGSTDTQYF.